This TCR beta chain originates from a study of PD-L1 blockade in urothelial cancer. The table came from immunoSEQ multiplex PCR; TCRdb's copy has only in-frame clones and leaves some out. This repertoire shows 48,000 or so clones, roughly nine tenths found once; its top ten account for roughly 14%. Time point described: pretreatment peripheral blood. This CDR3 has 13 amino acids. Germline V lookup: CDR1 SSHAT, CDR2 FNYEAQ (reference sequence). The V and J ends lost 2 bases and 5 bases respectively, with 6 bases between them. J is TRBJ2-2 and V is TRBV7-7; no reliable D call. This sequence was found in a woman aged 55-69 years with urothelial cancer. The input for sequencing was PBMCs, taken around atezolizumab (anti-PD-L1) treatment. The CDR3 protein is CASSLLDTGELFF. Here the CDR3 DNA reads TGTGCCAGCAGCTTACTAGATACCGGGGAGCTGTTTTTT.